This TCR beta chain is from a study of cytomegalovirus exposure and HLA in healthy donors (dated by TCRdb to the late 2010s). Background for the entire study: An earlier analysis of 587 of the donors reported 276 Gb of sequence data and 95 million to 130 million unique TCR beta sequences obtained from roughly 170 million T cells. About 320 gigabases of sequencing data and approximately 80 million unique TCR sequences were included in an early release covering about 700 HLA-typed donors. Among the roughly 400 genotyped donors, more than 70% belonged to the genetic ancestry cluster associated with self-reported Caucasian donors. The study was designed to test whether signatures of past pathogen exposure could be identified by cataloging public T cell receptors. The study used immunosequencing to profile the T cell repertoires of approximately 630 subjects and linked those repertoires to cytomegalovirus serostatus. In addition to the first cohort of around 670 subjects, a separate validation cohort of 120 different subjects was used. The study combined high-throughput TCR immunosequencing, statistical association of individual TCRs with disease status, and machine learning to predict cytomegalovirus infection status. A later analysis re-analyzed previously published TCR beta repertoires from hundreds of donors and added high-resolution HLA genotyping to study TCR occurrence patterns. In the later analysis, no new phenotypic data were used to find candidate immune exposures; instead, reliance was placed on TCR beta sequences and their occurrence across donors. To decide whether each TCR beta V gene segment behaved as functional or pseudogenic, an earlier analysis of several hundred of the donors relied on high-throughput TCR beta sequencing. Donor age, sex, ethnicity and CMV serostatus were collected together with the repertoire data. Genome-wide SNP genotypes for about three fifths of the roughly 700 donors were used in a later genetic analysis, which treated that subset as a discovery cohort. All discovery cohort repertoires had been generated on a single sequencing platform. HLA typing covered class I and class II loci at four-digit resolution. Typing coverage varied by locus: roughly 629-640 donors for A, B, C, DRB1 and DQB1; about 520 for DQA1; about 590 for DPA1; around 490 for DPB1. Because of strong linkage in the cohort, roughly five DR-DQ haplotypes were treated as single units for association and clustering. On average, approximately 250,000 unique TCR beta nucleotide sequences were sequenced per donor among about 400 genotyped donors of the cohort, with 15% to 20% of those sequences being non-productive. What the research found in general, with its limitations: In a later genetic analysis, a missense DCLRE1C variant was associated with V-gene and J-gene trimming of TCR beta chains, and the association was replicated in an independent cohort. Most TCR sequences were observed very rarely across donors, whereas some public TCRs were present in many individuals. In both the original and validation cohorts, the classifier was reported to diagnose cytomegalovirus status with high specificity and sensitivity. Immune exposure information for the cohort was limited to CMV serostatus. A later analysis found that TCR association rates varied across HLA loci, with DRB1 alleles showing the most associated TCRs and HLA-C alleles the fewest. Because counts were too low, around 17 rarely observed V segments, including chromosome 9 orphons, were left out of the earlier analysis of some 640 of the donors. A later analysis found that most CMV-associated TCR beta chains appeared HLA-restricted, with HLA associations seemingly driven largely by CMV exposure. Correlated functional status among segregating V segments might reflect linkage disequilibrium, but an unknown experimental factor could not be ruled out. The 87-base-pair reads could not distinguish some IMGT-functional V segments, including TRBV6-2 and TRBV6-3, so those segments were excluded. The presence/absence analyses assumed that sequencing depth was roughly uniform across donors, and that assumption may not be true. The authors suggested that the approach could potentially be extended to other disease states and immunological phenotypes. When HLA alleles, especially DR and DQ, strongly co-occurred, attributing TCR associations to individual alleles was difficult. The study listed 150 to 200 TCR beta chains as associated with cytomegalovirus. At a false discovery rate of 0.05, a later analysis linked about 16,000 TCR beta sequences to specific HLA alleles. HLA typing was unavailable for some donors at each locus, so association tests used only the typed subset. In a later analysis, several top co-occurrence clusters were reported to appear linked to parvovirus B19, influenza, CMV and Epstein-Barr virus. In a later analysis, HLA-associated TCR beta chains were found to be more clonally expanded and to have lower generation probabilities than equally common non-associated chains. This cohort had only TCR beta chains sequenced, and the lack of alpha or paired-chain data limited which features could be detected. A few of the identified cytomegalovirus-associated TCR beta chains were confirmed in vitro to be specific for cytomegalovirus antigens. In an earlier analysis of fewer than 700 of the donors, most TCR beta V segments appeared in productive rearrangements about 90% or about 30% of the time, broadly matching IMGT annotations. The sequencing pipeline was judged likely to have produced a cluster of highly shared sequence variants as a technical artifact. In a later genetic analysis, fewer N-insertions in productive TCRs were reported among donors in an Asian-associated ancestry cluster than the roughly 640-donor mean. A further reported finding was that TCR beta sequences accurately predicted the HLA-A and HLA-B alleles for most subjects in the first cohort.

The cohort consisted of 650 to 700 healthy bone marrow donors. At the time of sampling, every cohort member was nominally healthy, though immune exposures that went unrecorded were likely present. The donor was CMV seronegative and was included in the group of about 350 seronegative cohort members. A peripheral blood sample was collected from each donor, and TCR beta sequencing was performed on peripheral blood mononuclear cells. The Qiagen DNeasy Blood Extraction Kit was used to extract genomic DNA from the blood cell samples. The CDR3 numbers 14 residues from cysteine through phenylalanine. The retained sequence is limited to the CDR3, 42 bases, with the frame set at the first base. The trim is 5 bases for V and 4 bases for J, with a gap of 14 bases between the germline ends. CDR1 is given as SGHNT and CDR2 as YENEEA, both from the germline V gene. The library relied on the immunoSEQ multiplex PCR assay. A mixture of 60 forward primers for TCR Vbeta segments and 13 reverse primers for TCR Jbeta segments was used in the multiplex PCR. The CDR3 region of rearranged TCR beta genes was amplified from genomic DNA by a multiplex PCR assay. Amplified TCR beta libraries were sequenced as 87-base-pair reads on the Illumina HiSeq System. In the authors' own workflow: A later analysis counted 65 million to 90 million unique TCR beta chains across the 550 to 750 repertoires, and roughly 10 million of these chains were shared by at least two donors. A nearest-neighbor algorithm error-corrected the raw reads and collapsed the reads into unique sequences, merging closely related sequences to remove PCR and sequencing errors. V, D and J gene segments were assigned by aligning CDR3 sequences to IMGT reference sequences. Each retained sequence needed at least a six-nucleotide match to both a V gene segment and a J gene segment. Rearrangements were called productive when the CDR3 lacked stop codons and stayed in frame with V and J; all others were non-productive. Following IMGT convention, CDR3 was defined as the stretch from the second conserved V-encoded cysteine up to the conserved J-encoded phenylalanine. In an earlier analysis of roughly 610 of the donors, sequences lacking an unambiguous match to a single V gene segment were excluded. An earlier analysis of a few hundred of the donors called V segments functional above 56.7% productive rearrangements and segregating when the between-donor standard deviation exceeded 5%. A statistical classification framework was developed to diagnose cytomegalovirus status using the catalog of TCR beta chain sequences. A later analysis assigned V and J genes by comparing TCR nucleotide sequences with IMGT/GENE-DB human TR gene sequences. A later analysis assigned CDR3 sequences and most-parsimonious VDJ recombination scenarios with the TCRdist pipeline. In a later analysis, each TCR beta chain was defined by its CDR3 amino acid sequence together with its V-gene family, and reads without a unique V-gene family were excluded. To address suspected cross-contamination and a sequencing artifact, a later analysis removed around 590 highly shared, low-generation-probability nucleotide sequences. In a later analysis, a clonal expansion index for each public chain was calculated from normalized within-repertoire ranks of inferred template counts. Generation probabilities in a later analysis came from a VDJ recombination model fitted to out-of-frame rearrangements, and those results were checked against IGoR. In a later analysis, hypergeometric tests were used to score TCR-TCR, TCR-HLA and TCR-CMV co-occurrence, with a repertoire-size bias correction applied to TCR pairs. To estimate false discovery rates, a later analysis permuted the HLA or CMV assignments 20 times. In a later analysis, co-occurring TCRs were grouped using DBSCAN, and TCRdist sequence similarity was added for clustering within HLA-allele-positive subsets. Co-occurrence clustering excluded repertoires with fewer than 30,000 or more than 120,000 public chains, plus five with anomalous nucleotide sharing. Held by TCRdb, this immuneACCESS table contains in-frame sequences only and omits some clones. Under half of the omission traces to an unresolved V gene where checked; the cause of the rest is unknown. From that table come the V and J calls and clone size; the DNA was used to work out D and trimming. The sample contains 200,000 to 300,000 clones, 78% of them found a single time. The ten largest clones add up to around 0.44% of the sample.

Comments on this clone: What antigen it recognizes has not been identified. No much larger clonotype is one base removed from it; base qualities were not supplied.

The chain was built from TRBV11-3 and TRBJ1-1; the D gene is not confidently resolved. The sequenced material came from PBMCs. The TCR comes from a boy aged 5-17 years in good health and CMV-seronegative. The CDR3 protein sequence reads: CASSATGLSTEAFF. The bases are TGTGCCAGCAGCGCCACGGGGTTGAGCACTGAAGCTTTCTTT. When the CDR3 is completed using the reference TRBV11-3 and TRBJ1-1 genes on either side, the full variable domain is EAGVVQSPRYKIIEKKQPVAFWCNPISGHNTLYWYLQNLGQGPELLIRYENEEAVDDSQLPKDRFSAERLKGVDSTLKIQPAELGDSAVYLCASSATGLSTEAFFGQGTRLTVV.